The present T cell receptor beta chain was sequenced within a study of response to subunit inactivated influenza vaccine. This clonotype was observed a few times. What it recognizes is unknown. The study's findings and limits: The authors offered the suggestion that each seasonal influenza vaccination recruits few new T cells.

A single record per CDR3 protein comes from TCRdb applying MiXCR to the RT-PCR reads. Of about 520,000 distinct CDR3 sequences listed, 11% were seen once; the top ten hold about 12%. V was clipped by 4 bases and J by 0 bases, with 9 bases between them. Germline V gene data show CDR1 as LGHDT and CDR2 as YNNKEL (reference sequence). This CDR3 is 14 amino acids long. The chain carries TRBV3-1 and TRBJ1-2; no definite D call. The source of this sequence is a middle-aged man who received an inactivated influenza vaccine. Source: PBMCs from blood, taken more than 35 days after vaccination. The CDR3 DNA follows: TGTGCCAGCAGCCCAGGTCCCTCTAACTATGGCTACACCTTC. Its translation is CASSPGPSNYGYTF.